This T cell receptor (beta chain) was identified during a study of PD-1 blockade in classical Hodgkin lymphoma. Study overall: A 3 mg/kg intravenous dose of nivolumab was received by patients every 2 weeks.

In every patient, relapse followed autologous stem cell transplantation, while exposure to brentuximab vedotin differed. Patients showed best responses of complete response, partial response or progressive disease. CDR1 is SNHLY, CDR2 FYNNEI, per germline. V was pared by 4 bases and J by 1 base, with 11 bases of the junction left unmatched. The CDR3 has 17 amino acids. Data came from immunoSEQ multiplex PCR; TCRdb stores just in-frame clones and leaves some out. The sample carries some 95,000 clones, about 88% recorded once. The sample in question was peripheral blood mononuclear cells (PBMCs), obtained before the second cycle of nivolumab. The chain links TRBV2 to TRBJ2-3, with 7 bases lining up with TRBD2. This TCR derives from a human donor with classical Hodgkin lymphoma. Here the CDR3 DNA reads TGTGCCAGCAGTGCGCGGGAGATAAGGACACGCACAGATACGCAGTATTTT. Protein product: CASSAREIRTRTDTQYF.